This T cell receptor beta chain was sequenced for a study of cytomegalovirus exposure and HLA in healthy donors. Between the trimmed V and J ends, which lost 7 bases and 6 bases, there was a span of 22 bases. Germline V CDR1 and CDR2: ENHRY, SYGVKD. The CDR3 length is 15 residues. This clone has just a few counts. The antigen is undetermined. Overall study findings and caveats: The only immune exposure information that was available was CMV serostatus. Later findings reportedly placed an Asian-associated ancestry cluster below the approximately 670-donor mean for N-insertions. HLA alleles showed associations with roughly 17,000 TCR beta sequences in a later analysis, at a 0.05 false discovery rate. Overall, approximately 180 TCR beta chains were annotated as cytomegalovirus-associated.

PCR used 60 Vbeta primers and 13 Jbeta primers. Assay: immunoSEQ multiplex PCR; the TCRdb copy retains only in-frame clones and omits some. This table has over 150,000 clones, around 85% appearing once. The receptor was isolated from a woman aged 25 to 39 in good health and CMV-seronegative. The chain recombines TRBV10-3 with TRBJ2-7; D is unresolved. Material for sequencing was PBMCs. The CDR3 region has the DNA TGTGCCATCACAGGTAATAACGATCCTCATCTCGAGCAGTACTTC. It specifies CAITGNNDPHLEQYF.